The present entry profiles one T cell receptor beta chain with its context. These data come from a study of blood T cell repertoires in COVID-19. At the level of the study: The study drew acute and convalescent COVID-19 samples from the United States, Italy and Spain.

In the source study's methods: The assay estimated nucleated cells by amplifying reference gene primers. Profiling relied on immunoSEQ multiplex PCR, and the TCRdb table lists in-frame clones only, not all of them. The V and J calls and clone size are taken from that table; D and trimming were inferred from the DNA. In the table there are under 200,000 clones, 80% to 90% of which are singletons. Germline CDR1 MNHEY, CDR2 SVGEGT. There are 15 residues in the CDR3. Trimming removed 0 bases from V and 2 bases from J; junction bases left unmatched: 2. The sequence came from a man aged 70-80 years with active or convalescent COVID-19. The chain links TRBV6-2 or TRBV6-3 to TRBJ2-3, with TRBD1 matching over 7 bases. Sequences were obtained from peripheral blood. Written as DNA, the CDR3 is TGTGCCAGCAGTTACTCGACAGGGAACACAGATACGCAGTATTTT. It specifies CASSYSTGNTDTQYF.